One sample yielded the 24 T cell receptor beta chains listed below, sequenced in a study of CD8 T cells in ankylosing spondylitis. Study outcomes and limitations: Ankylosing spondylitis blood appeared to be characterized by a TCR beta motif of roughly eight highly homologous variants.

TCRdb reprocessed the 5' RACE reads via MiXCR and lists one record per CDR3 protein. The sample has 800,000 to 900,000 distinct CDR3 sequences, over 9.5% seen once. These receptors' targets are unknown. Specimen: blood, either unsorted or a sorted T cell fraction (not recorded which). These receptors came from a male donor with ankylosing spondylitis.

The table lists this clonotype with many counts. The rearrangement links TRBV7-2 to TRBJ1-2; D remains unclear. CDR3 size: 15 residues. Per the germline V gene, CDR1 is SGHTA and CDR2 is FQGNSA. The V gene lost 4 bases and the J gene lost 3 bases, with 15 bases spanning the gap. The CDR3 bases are TGTGCCAGCAGCTCGGGAGGGAATAGTTACTATGGCTACACCTTC. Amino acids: CASSSGGNSYYGYTF.

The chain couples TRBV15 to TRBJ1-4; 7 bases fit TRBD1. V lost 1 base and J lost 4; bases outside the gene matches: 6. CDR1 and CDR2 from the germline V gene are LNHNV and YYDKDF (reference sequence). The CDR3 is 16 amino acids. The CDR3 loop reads CATSRARDSYNEKLFF. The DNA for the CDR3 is TGTGCCACCAGCAGAGCCCGGGACAGCTATAATGAAAAACTGTTTTTT.

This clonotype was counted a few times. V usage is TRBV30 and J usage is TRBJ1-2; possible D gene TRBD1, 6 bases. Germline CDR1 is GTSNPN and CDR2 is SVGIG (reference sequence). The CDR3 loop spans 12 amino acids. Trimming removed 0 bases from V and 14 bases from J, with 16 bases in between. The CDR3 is CAWSVPGAGATF. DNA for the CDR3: TGTGCCTGGAGTGTACCAGGCGCAGGGGCAACCTTC.

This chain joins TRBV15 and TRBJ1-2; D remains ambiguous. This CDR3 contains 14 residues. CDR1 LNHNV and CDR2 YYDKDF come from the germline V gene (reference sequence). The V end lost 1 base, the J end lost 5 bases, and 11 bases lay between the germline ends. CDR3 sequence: CATSRGEGFYGYTF. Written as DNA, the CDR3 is TGTGCCACCAGCAGAGGGGAGGGCTTTTATGGCTACACCTTC.

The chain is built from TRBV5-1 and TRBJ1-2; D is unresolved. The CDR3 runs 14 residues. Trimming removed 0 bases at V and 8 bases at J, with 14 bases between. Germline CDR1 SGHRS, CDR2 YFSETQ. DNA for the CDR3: TGCGCCAGCAGCTTGGTGGCACCTTACGACGGCTACACCTTC. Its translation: CASSLVAPYDGYTF.

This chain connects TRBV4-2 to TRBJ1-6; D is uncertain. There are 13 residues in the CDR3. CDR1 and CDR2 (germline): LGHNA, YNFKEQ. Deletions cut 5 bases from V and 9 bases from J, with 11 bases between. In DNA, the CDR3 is TGTGCCAGCAGCACTCGACTGGGTTCACCCCTCCACTTT. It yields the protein CASSTRLGSPLHF.

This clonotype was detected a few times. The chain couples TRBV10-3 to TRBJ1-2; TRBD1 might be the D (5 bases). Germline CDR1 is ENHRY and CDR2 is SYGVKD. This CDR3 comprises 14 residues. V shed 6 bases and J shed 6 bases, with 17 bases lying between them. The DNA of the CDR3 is TGTGCCATCAGCTGGGACCCGGTGTACAATGGCTACACCTTC. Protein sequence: CAISWDPVYNGYTF.

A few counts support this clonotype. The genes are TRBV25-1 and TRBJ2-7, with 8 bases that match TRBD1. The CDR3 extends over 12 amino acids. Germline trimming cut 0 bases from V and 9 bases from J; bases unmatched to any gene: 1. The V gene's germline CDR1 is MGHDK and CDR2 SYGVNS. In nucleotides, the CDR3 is TGTGCCAGCAGTGAATACACAGGGGGGCAGTACTTC. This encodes CASSEYTGGQYF.

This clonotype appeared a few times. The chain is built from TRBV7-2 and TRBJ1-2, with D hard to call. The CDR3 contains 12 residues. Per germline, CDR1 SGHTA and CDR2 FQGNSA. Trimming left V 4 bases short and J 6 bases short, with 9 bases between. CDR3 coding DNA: TGTGCCAGCAGCTGGAGTACCCATGGCTACACCTTC. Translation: CASSWSTHGYTF.

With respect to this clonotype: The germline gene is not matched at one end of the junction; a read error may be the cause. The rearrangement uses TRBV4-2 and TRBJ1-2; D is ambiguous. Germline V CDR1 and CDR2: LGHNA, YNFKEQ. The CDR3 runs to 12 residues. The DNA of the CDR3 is TGTGCCAGGAGCCCCGGGCTAGATGGCTACACCTTC. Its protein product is CARSPGLDGYTF.

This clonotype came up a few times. The CDR3 nucleotides read TGTGCCAGCAGCTTAGACGTGGGAGCGGATACGCAGTATTTT. This encodes CASSLDVGADTQYF. The V gene is TRBV7-6, the J gene TRBJ2-3, with D possibly matching TRBD2 (5 bases). Germline-derived CDR1 and CDR2 are SGHVS and FNYEAQ. V lost 1 base and J lost 6, with 11 bases in between. This CDR3 has 14 residues. Together with reference TRBV7-6 and TRBJ2-3, the CDR3 gives the full variable domain: GAGVSQSPRYKVTKRGQDVALRCDPISGHVSLYWYRQALGQGPEFLTYFNYEAQQDKSGLPNDRFSAERPEGSISTLTIQRTEQRDSAMYRCASSLDVGADTQYFGPGTRLTVL.

In DNA form, the CDR3 reads TGTGCCACCAGCAGTTTCAGGCGAAGCACAGATACGCAGTATTTT. Encoded protein: CATSSFRRSTDTQYF. This chain links TRBV15 with TRBJ2-3, with D hard to call. The CDR3 totals 15 residues. Germline values: CDR1 LNHNV, CDR2 YYDKDF (reference sequence). V was trimmed by 3 bases and J by 0 bases, leaving 10 bases between them.

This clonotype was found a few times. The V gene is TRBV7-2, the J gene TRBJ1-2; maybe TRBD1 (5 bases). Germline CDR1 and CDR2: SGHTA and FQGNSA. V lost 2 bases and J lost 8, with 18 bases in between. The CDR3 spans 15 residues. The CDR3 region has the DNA TGTGCCAGCAGCTTATCTTGGTCAGGGATGGGCGGCTACACCTTC. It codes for CASSLSWSGMGGYTF.

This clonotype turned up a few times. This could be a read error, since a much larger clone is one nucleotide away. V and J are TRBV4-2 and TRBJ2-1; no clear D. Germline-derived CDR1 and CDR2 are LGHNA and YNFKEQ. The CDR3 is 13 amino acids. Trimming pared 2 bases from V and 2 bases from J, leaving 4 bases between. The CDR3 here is CASSQLAYNEQFF. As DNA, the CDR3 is TGTGCCAGCAGCCAACTAGCCTACAATGAGCAGTTCTTC.

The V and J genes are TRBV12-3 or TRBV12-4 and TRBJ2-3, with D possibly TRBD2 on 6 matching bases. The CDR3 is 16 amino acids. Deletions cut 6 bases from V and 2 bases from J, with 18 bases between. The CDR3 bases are TGTGCCAGCAGGGCACCATATCTGCGGGACACAGATACGCAGTATTTT. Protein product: CASRAPYLRDTDTQYF.

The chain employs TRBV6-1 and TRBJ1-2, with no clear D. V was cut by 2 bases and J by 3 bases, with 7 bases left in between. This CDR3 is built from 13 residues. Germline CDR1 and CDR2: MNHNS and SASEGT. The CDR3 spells CASSEQADYGYTF. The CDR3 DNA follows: TGTGCCAGCAGTGAACAGGCGGACTATGGCTACACCTTC.

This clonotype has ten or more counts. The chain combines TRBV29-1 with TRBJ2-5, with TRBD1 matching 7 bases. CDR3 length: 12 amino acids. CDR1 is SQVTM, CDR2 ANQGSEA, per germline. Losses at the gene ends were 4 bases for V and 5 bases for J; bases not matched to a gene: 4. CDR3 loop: CSVVARGETQYF. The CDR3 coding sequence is TGCAGCGTTGTTGCCAGGGGGGAGACCCAGTACTTC.

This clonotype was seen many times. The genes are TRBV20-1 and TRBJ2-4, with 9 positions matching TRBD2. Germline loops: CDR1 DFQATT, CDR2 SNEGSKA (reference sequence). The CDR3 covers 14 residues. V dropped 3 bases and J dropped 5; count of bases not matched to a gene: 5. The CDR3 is CSASRAGGQNIQYF. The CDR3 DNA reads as TGCAGTGCTAGTAGGGCGGGAGGGCAAAACATTCAGTACTTC.

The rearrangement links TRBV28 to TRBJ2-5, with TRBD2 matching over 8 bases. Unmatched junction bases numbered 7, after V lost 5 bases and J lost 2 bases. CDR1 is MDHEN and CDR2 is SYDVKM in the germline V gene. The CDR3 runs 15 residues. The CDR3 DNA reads TGTGCCAGCAGTAAACGGGGGGGGGTGCAAGAGACCCAGTACTTC. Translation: CASSKRGGVQETQYF.

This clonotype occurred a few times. The CDR3 loop is CSARDFAAEQYF. The CDR3 DNA is TGCAGTGCTAGAGATTTCGCGGCCGAGCAGTACTTC. The rearrangement links TRBV20-1 to TRBJ2-7, with unresolved D. This CDR3 region has 12 residues. Trimming left V 0 bases short and J 6 bases short, with 9 bases between. Germline V gives CDR1 DFQATT, CDR2 SNEGSKA (reference sequence).

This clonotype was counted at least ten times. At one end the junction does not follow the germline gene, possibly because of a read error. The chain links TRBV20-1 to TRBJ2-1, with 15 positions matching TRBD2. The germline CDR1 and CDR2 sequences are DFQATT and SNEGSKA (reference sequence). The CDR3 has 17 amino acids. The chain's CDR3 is CSAPGLAGGFSDNEQFF. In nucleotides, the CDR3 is TGCAGTGCCCCGGGACTAGCGGGAGGTTTCTCCGACAATGAGCAGTTCTTC.

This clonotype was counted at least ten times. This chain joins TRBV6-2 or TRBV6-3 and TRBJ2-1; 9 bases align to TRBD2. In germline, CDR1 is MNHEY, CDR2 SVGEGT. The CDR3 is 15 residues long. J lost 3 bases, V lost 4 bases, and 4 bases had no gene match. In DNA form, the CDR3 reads TGTGCCAGCAGTTTAGCGGGAGAGAACTACAATGAGCAGTTCTTC. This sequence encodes CASSLAGENYNEQFF.

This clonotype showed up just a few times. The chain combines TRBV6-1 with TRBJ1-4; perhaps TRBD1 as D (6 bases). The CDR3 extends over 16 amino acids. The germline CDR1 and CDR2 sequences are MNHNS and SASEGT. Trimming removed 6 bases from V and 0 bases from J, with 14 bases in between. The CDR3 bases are TGTGCCAGCAGATTCGATTGGACAGCAACTAATGAAAAACTGTTTTTT. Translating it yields CASRFDWTATNEKLFF.

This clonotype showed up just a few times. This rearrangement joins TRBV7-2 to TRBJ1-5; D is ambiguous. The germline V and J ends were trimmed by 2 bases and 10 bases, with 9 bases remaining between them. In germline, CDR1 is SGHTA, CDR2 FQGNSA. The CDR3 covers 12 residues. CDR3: CASSLLYEPQHF. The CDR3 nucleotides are TGTGCCAGCAGCTTACTATACGAACCCCAGCATTTT.